This T cell receptor beta chain appears in the sequencing data of a study of blood T cell repertoires in COVID-19. The wider study: Acute and convalescent COVID-19 samples came from the United States, Italy and Spain.

The CDR3 sequence is 12 residues long. The germline gives CDR1 LNHDA, CDR2 SQIVND (reference sequence). Sequencing used immunoSEQ multiplex PCR; TCRdb keeps in-frame clones, though not all of them. The sample has 110,000 or so clones; 83% are singletons. This chain connects TRBV19 to TRBJ1-2; D is unresolved. The TCR was taken from a woman aged 60-75 years with acute or convalescent COVID-19. The sample comprised peripheral blood. The CDR3 nucleotides are TGTGCTACCACGGCGAGGGTCTATGGCTACACCTTC. Encoded protein: CATTARVYGYTF. Combining the CDR3 with reference TRBV19 and TRBJ1-2 gives the whole variable domain DGGITQSPKYLFRKEGQNVTLSCEQNLNHDAMYWYRQDPGQGLRLIYYSQIVNDFQKGDIAEGYSVSREKKESFPLTVTSAQKNPTAFYLCATTARVYGYTFGSGTRLTVV.